These 8 T cell receptor beta chains were sequenced from one sample in a study of blood T cell repertoires in COVID-19. Assay: immunoSEQ multiplex PCR; the TCRdb copy retains only in-frame clones and omits some. The repertoire includes some 86,000 clones, roughly 88% of them detected once, and 31% sits in the top ten. The specimen sequenced was peripheral blood. Receptor source: a woman of 80 years or more with active or convalescent COVID-19.

The genes are TRBV11-2 and TRBJ2-2; TRBD1 is a possible D gene (6 bases). The germline V and J ends were trimmed by 6 bases and 2 bases, with 10 bases remaining between them. Germline V CDR1 and CDR2: SGHAT, FQNNGV. The CDR3 sequence is 14 residues long. CDR3 sequence (DNA): TGTGCCAGCAGACGGACAGATAACACCGGGGAGCTGTTTTTT. The encoded protein is CASRRTDNTGELFF.

The V call is TRBV5-1, the J call TRBJ1-1; 7 bases align to TRBD1. V gave up 5 bases and J gave up 0 bases; unmatched junction bases: 10. This CDR3 is 16 amino acids long. Germline V gene lookup returns CDR1 SGHRS and CDR2 YFSETQ. The CDR3 here is CASRSGQSNMNTEAFF. The CDR3 bases are TGCGCCAGCAGATCGGGACAGAGTAACATGAACACTGAAGCTTTCTTT.

The chain links TRBV4-3 to TRBJ2-3; 11 bases map to TRBD1. The CDR3 has 15 residues. Germline loops: CDR1 LGHNA, CDR2 YSLEER. V was pared by 3 bases and J by 4 bases, with 3 bases of the junction left unmatched. CDR3: CASSHLGQGADTQYF. DNA of the CDR3: TGCGCCAGCAGCCATTTGGGACAGGGGGCAGATACGCAGTATTTT.

In this sample, this clone turned up once. This chain uses TRBV20-1 with TRBJ2-1; 7 bases align to TRBD2. This CDR3 has 14 residues. CDR1 and CDR2 from the germline V gene are DFQATT and SNEGSKA (reference sequence). V dropped 3 bases and J dropped 3; count of bases not matched to a gene: 5. The CDR3 DNA sequence: TGCAGTGCTAGTCTAGCGGAGAGCTACAATGAGCAGTTCTTC. Protein: CSASLAESYNEQFF.

V usage is TRBV7-3 and J usage is TRBJ2-5; 11 nucleotides match TRBD1. CDR1 and CDR2 (germline): SGHTA, FQGTGA. Losses at the gene ends were 0 bases for V and 5 bases for J; bases not matched to a gene: 5. This CDR3 has 16 residues. The DNA of the CDR3 is TGTGCCAGCAGCTTAACCGGACAGGGGGCTCGGGAGACCCAGTACTTC. Protein: CASSLTGQGARETQYF.

The chain couples TRBV6-5 to TRBJ2-3; D might be TRBD1 (5 bases). The CDR3 consists of 13 residues. Germline values: CDR1 MNHEY, CDR2 SVGAGI. V was clipped by 0 bases and J by 9 bases, with 10 bases between them. As DNA, the CDR3 is TGTGCCAGCAGTTACTCGCATCAGGGAACGCAGTATTTT. This translates into CASSYSHQGTQYF.

This clone was observed once. The gene calls are TRBV9 and TRBJ1-5; D is possibly TRBD1 (5 bases). Germline assignment: CDR1 SGDLS and CDR2 YYNGEE. With 2 bases removed from V and 7 bases from J, the gap between germline ends came to 16 bases. The CDR3 loop spans 15 amino acids. Here the CDR3 DNA reads TGTGCCAGCAGCGTTAAAGACAGTTGGAGCCAGCCCCAGCATTTT. Translated, it gives CASSVKDSWSQPQHF.

The gene calls are TRBV11-2 and TRBJ2-4; TRBD1 matches 7 bases. Germline-derived CDR1 and CDR2 are SGHAT and FQNNGV. This CDR3 comprises 15 residues. V was clipped by 2 bases and J by 7 bases; unmatched bases: 8. The CDR3 region is CASSLFRTGANIQYF. CDR3 bases: TGTGCCAGCAGCTTATTTAGAACAGGGGCGAACATTCAGTACTTC.